These 17 T cell receptor beta chains came from one sample sequenced in a study of tumor-infiltrating lymphocytes in primary liver carcinoma. Blood RNA originated from unsorted whole blood, with germline DNA additionally extracted. A primer matching the constant region was used to make TCR beta cDNA from around 460 ng of total RNA. Employing slightly modified ARM-PCR, three nested multiplex PCR rounds were run, and these gave rise to the TCR beta libraries. A C-beta reverse primer and TRBV1-TRBV30 forward primers served in each of the first two PCR rounds, at about 10 cycles apiece. Each CDR3 protein is one row after TCRdb ran MiXCR on the multiplex PCR reads. In the table there are fewer than 350,000 distinct CDR3 sequences, 60% to 80% of which are singletons. Sequencing was done on a sample of peripheral blood. The receptors were gathered from a man between 40 and 49 years old with primary liver carcinoma and hepatitis B virus infection.

This rearrangement joins TRBV14 to TRBJ2-7, with unresolved D. This CDR3 spans 15 amino acids. Germline V CDR1 and CDR2: SGHDN, FVKESK. Deletions cut 6 bases from V and 1 base from J, with 16 bases between. For the CDR3, the DNA is TGTGCCAGCAGTTGGGCGGCGAGACCATCCTACGAGCAGTACTTC. It yields the protein CASSWAARPSYEQYF.

This clonotype was counted between two and nine times. This chain joins TRBV5-5 and TRBJ2-3, with D perhaps TRBD2 (5 bases). The length of the CDR3 is 14 residues. CDR1 is SGHKS, CDR2 YYEKEE, per germline (reference sequence). The ends were cut back, 2 bases at V and 2 bases at J, with 9 bases in the middle. CDR3 DNA sequence: TGTGCCAGCAGCTTCGGACTTGACACAGATACGCAGTATTTT. This encodes CASSFGLDTDTQYF.

This sequence joins TRBV11-1 and TRBJ2-5, with 9 bases matching TRBD1. V shed 9 bases, J shed 3 bases, and the junction held 8 bases outside the gene matches. The V gene's germline CDR1 is SGHAT and CDR2 FQDESV (reference sequence). CDR3 length: 14 amino acids. CDR3 in amino acids: CARSNGTGKETQYF. The CDR3 DNA sequence: TGTGCCAGGAGCAATGGGACAGGGAAAGAGACCCAGTACTTC.

As regards this clonotype: One end of the junction varies from germline; a read error may be responsible. The chain combines TRBV5-1 with TRBJ1-2, with D unclear. The CDR3 has 16 amino acids. CDR1 and CDR2 (germline): SGHRS, YFSETQ. This CDR3 reads CSSSLAPLESTYGYTF. CDR3 DNA: TGCTCCAGCAGCTTGGCGCCCCTTGAGAGTACCTATGGCTACACCTTC. Looking up the rest from reference TRBV5-1 and TRBJ1-2 gives the full variable domain: KAGVTQTPRYLIKTRGQQVTLSCSPISGHRSVSWYQQTPGQGLQFLFEYFSETQRNKGNFPGRFSGRQFSNSRSEMNVSTLELGDSALYLCSSSLAPLESTYGYTFGSGTRLTVV.

About this clonotype: This clone may be a read error of a much larger clone one base away. The chain carries TRBV6-2 or TRBV6-3 and TRBJ1-1; unclear D gene. The CDR3 loop spans 14 amino acids. V lost 7 bases and J 0 bases, leaving 12 bases between the germline ends. The germline gives CDR1 MNHEY, CDR2 SVGEGT. DNA for the CDR3: TGTGCCAGCAATCCAGGCATCATGAACACTGAAGCTTTCTTT. The encoded protein is CASNPGIMNTEAFF.

Of note for this clonotype: A read error may explain this, as a much larger clone is one base away. The chain uses TRBV29-1 and TRBJ2-5, with D perhaps TRBD2 (5 bases). The germline V gene has CDR1 SQVTM and CDR2 ANQGSEA. This CDR3 comprises 14 residues. Trimming left V 7 bases short and J 3 bases short, with 18 bases between. The CDR3 protein is CSALRARDKETQYF. CDR3 bases: TGCAGCGCCCTGAGGGCTAGAGATAAAGAGACCCAGTACTTC.

In the case of this clonotype: One end of the junction does not line up with germline, which may come from a read error. The gene calls are TRBV4-1 and TRBJ2-2; TRBD1 might be the D (5 bases). Germline loops: CDR1 MGHRA, CDR2 YSYEKL. There are 15 residues in the CDR3. The CDR3 DNA reads as TGCGCCAGCAGCCCATACAGGAGTCGGACCGGAGAGCTGTTTTTT. It translates to CASSPYRSRTGELFF.

This chain links TRBV10-2 with TRBJ2-2; D is unclear. Trimming shortened V by 1 base and J by 5 bases, and 2 bases separated the two germline ends. The CDR3 runs to 12 residues. The germline V gene encodes CDR1 WSHSY and CDR2 SAAADI. The DNA of the CDR3 is TGCGCCAGCAGTGAGTGGACCGGGGAGCTGTTTTTT. Protein: CASSEWTGELFF.

The V call is TRBV11-2, the J call TRBJ2-3, with 10 bases aligning to TRBD2. The V gene end was trimmed by 7 bases and the J gene end by 4 bases; junction bases not matched to a gene: 17. The CDR3 totals 18 residues. From germline, CDR1 is SGHAT and CDR2 FQNNGV. In DNA, the CDR3 is TGTGCCAGCATCGCCCGTAGCGGGAGGAGGGGGGGGCCAGATACGCAGTATTTT. Encoded protein: CASIARSGRRGGPDTQYF.

As concerns this clonotype: This clone may be a read error of a much larger clone one base away. V usage is TRBV28 and J usage is TRBJ1-1, with 7 bases aligning to TRBD1. J gave up 3 bases and V 7 bases, and 8 bases lay outside the gene matches. Germline values: CDR1 MDHEN, CDR2 SYDVKM. The CDR3 runs to 14 residues. The CDR3 DNA follows: TGTGCCAGCACCTCGGGACAGACGGACACTGAAGCTTTCTTT. Translated: CASTSGQTDTEAFF.

Concerning this clonotype: Relative to the germline gene, one junction end is altered; a read error may explain this. V usage is TRBV11-2 and J usage is TRBJ2-7, with unresolved D. Germline loops: CDR1 SGHAT, CDR2 FQNNGV. There are 12 residues in the CDR3. The CDR3: CASSRSSYEQNF. The CDR3 DNA follows: TGTGCCAGCAGCCGCTCGTCCTACGAGCAGAACTTC. The full variable domain, with the rest looked up from reference TRBV11-2 and TRBJ2-7, is EAGVAQSPRYKIIEKRQSVAFWCNPISGHATLYWYQQILGQGPKLLIQFQNNGVVDDSQLPKDRFSAERLKGVDSTLKIQPAKLEDSAVYLCASSRSSYEQNFGPGTRLTVT.

About this clonotype: At one end the junction does not follow the germline gene, possibly because of a read error. The chain's CDR3 is CASSLGTSGSTDMQYF. The CDR3 DNA is TGTGCCAGCAGCTTGGGGACTAGCGGAAGCACTGATATGCAGTATTTT. This chain joins TRBV11-2 and TRBJ2-3; 11 nucleotides line up with TRBD2. The CDR3 totals 16 residues. Per germline, CDR1 SGHAT and CDR2 FQNNGV.

Regarding this clonotype: The CDR3 does not end in the conserved phenylalanine or tryptophan, so this is likely a read error. The genes are TRBV30 and TRBJ1-1; D is uncertain. Trimming left V 2 bases short and J 4 bases short, with 5 bases between. Germline V gene lookup returns CDR1 GTSNPN and CDR2 SVGIG (reference sequence). The CDR3 consists of 11 residues. DNA of the CDR3: TGTGCCTGGAGTACGGCCACTGAAGCTTTCTCT. It codes for CAWSTATEAFS.

With respect to this clonotype: The junction departs from the called germline gene at one end, perhaps through a read error. The chain joins TRBV6-5 to TRBJ2-7; D gene uncertain. CDR1 is MNHEY, CDR2 SVGAGI, per germline. The CDR3 runs 13 residues. CDR3 in amino acids: CAIGAASSYEQYF. Written as DNA, the CDR3 is TGTGCCATCGGAGCCGCCTCTTCCTACGAGCAATACTTC.

Regarding this clonotype: One base away lies a much larger clone, so this may be a sequencing read error. As DNA, the CDR3 is TGTGCCGGCAGTTACGGCCGGGTCAATGAAAAACTGTTTTTT. This encodes CAGSYGRVNEKLFF. The chain has TRBV6-1 and TRBJ1-4, with D unresolved. Germline-derived CDR1 and CDR2 are MNHNS and SASEGT. The CDR3 consists of 14 residues.

Points on this clonotype: Being one base from a much bigger clone, this may be a read error. This rearrangement joins TRBV6-1 to TRBJ2-1; TRBD2 matches at 7 bases. Germline values: CDR1 MNHNS, CDR2 SASEGT. The CDR3 runs 14 residues. The J segment lost 8 bases and the V segment lost 2 bases, leaving 6 bases of the junction unmatched. The CDR3 bases are TGTGCCAGCAGTGAACAGGGACTAAGAGATGAGCAGTTCTTC. This translates into CASSEQGLRDEQFF.

This chain links TRBV28 with TRBJ1-2; D remains unclear. This CDR3 is 11 amino acids long. The V gene's germline CDR1 is MDHEN and CDR2 SYDVKM. Trimming stripped 8 bases from V and 7 bases from J, with 11 bases between. The CDR3 nucleotides read TGTGCCAGCGGCCCGAGGGTTGGCTACACCTTC. Its protein is CASGPRVGYTF.